This TCR beta chain appears in the sequencing data of a study of blood T cell repertoires in COVID-19. Study at large: Donors in the United States, Italy and Spain gave samples during acute or convalescent COVID-19. PBMCs, B-cell-depleted T cells, or T cells provided the cDNA or gDNA that made up the material.

The CDR3 length is 16 residues. Germline CDR1 is KGHDR and CDR2 is SFDVKD. V shed 2 bases, J shed 3 bases, and the junction held 5 bases outside the gene matches. Original processing methods: Reference gene primer amplification yielded estimated nucleated cell counts. The table came from immunoSEQ multiplex PCR; TCRdb's copy has only in-frame clones and leaves some out. The DNA gave D and trimming, while V, J and clone size come from that table. The data show about 160,000 clones, around 93% seen once. The TCR was taken from a woman aged 45-65 years with acute or convalescent COVID-19. V is TRBV24-1 and J is TRBJ2-3; 9 bases align to TRBD1. Input material: peripheral blood. The chain's CDR3 is CATSDSGQGWTDTQYF. CDR3 DNA sequence: TGTGCCACCAGTGATTCTGGACAGGGGTGGACAGATACGCAGTATTTT.